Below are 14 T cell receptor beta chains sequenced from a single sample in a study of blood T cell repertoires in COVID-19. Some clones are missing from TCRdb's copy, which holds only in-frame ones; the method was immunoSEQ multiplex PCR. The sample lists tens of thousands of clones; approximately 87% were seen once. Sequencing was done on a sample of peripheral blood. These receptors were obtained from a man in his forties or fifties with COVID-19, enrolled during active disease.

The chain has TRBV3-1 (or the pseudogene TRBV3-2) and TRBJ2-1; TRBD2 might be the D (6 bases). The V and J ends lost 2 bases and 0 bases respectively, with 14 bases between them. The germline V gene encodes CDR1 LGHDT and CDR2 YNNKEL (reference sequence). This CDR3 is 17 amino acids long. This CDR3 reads CASSQRGGASSYNEQFF. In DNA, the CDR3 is TGTGCCAGCAGCCAAAGGGGCGGGGCAAGCTCCTACAATGAGCAGTTCTTC.

CDR3 DNA sequence: TGTGCCAGCAGCTCCGGACTAGCGCTCTCCTACGAGCAGTACTTC. It is translated as CASSSGLALSYEQYF. The J gene is TRBJ2-7, the V gene TRBV7-2, with 9 bases fitting TRBD2. Per germline, CDR1 SGHTA and CDR2 FQGNSA. Losses at the gene ends were 4 bases for V and 0 bases for J; bases not matched to a gene: 4. The CDR3 length is 15 residues. The full variable domain, with the rest looked up from reference TRBV7-2 and TRBJ2-7, is GAGVSQSPSNKVTEKGKDVELRCDPISGHTALYWYRQSLGQGLEFLIYFQGNSAPDKSGLPSDRFSAERTGGSVSTLTIQRTQQEDSAVYLCASSSGLALSYEQYFGPGTRLTVT.

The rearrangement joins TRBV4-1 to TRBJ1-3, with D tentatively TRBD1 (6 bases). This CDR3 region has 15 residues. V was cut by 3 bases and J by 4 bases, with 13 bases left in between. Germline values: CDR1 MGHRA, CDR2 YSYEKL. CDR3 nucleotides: TGCGCCAGCAGCCACAGTGCACAGGGAGGAAACACCATATATTTT. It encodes CASSHSAQGGNTIYF.

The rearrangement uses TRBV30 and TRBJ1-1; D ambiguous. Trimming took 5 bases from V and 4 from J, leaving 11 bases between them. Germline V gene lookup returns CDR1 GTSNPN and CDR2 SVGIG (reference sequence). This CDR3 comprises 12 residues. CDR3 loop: CAWGPGSTEAFF. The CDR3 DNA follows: TGTGCCTGGGGTCCCGGGTCCACTGAAGCTTTCTTT.

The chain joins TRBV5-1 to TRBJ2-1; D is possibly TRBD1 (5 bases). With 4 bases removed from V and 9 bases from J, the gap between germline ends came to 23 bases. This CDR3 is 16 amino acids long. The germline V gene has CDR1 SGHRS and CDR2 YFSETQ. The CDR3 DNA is TGCGCCAGCAGCGCGCAGGGTATGGAGAGTGGAAGTGAGCAGTTCTTC. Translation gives CASSAQGMESGSEQFF.

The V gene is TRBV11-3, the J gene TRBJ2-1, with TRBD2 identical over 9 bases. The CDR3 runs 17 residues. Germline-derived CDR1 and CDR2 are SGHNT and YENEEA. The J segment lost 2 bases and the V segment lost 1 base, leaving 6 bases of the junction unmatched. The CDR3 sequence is CASSLGVLAGTYNEQFF. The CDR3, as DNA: TGTGCCAGCAGCTTAGGGGTCCTAGCGGGAACCTACAATGAGCAGTTCTTC.

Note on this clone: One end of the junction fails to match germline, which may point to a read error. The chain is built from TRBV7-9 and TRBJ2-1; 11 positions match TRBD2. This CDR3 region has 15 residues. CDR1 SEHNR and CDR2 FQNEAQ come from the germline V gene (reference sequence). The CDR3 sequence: CASTLAGGSANEQFF. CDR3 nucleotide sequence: TGTGCCAGCACCTTAGCGGGAGGGTCCGCCAATGAGCAGTTCTTC.

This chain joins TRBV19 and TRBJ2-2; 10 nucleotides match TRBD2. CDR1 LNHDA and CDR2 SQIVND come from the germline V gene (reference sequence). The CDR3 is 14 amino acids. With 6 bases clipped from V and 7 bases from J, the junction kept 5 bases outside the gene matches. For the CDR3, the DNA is TGTGCCAGTAGGCTAGCGGGAGTTAGCGGGGAGCTGTTTTTT. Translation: CASRLAGVSGELFF. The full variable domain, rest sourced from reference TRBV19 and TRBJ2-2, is DGGITQSPKYLFRKEGQNVTLSCEQNLNHDAMYWYRQDPGQGLRLIYYSQIVNDFQKGDIAEGYSVSREKKESFPLTVTSAQKNPTAFYLCASRLAGVSGELFFGEGSRLTVL.

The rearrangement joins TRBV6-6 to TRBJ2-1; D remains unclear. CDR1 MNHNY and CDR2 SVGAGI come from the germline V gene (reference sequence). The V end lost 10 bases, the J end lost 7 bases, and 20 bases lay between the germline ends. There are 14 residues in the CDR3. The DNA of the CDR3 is TGTGCCACCGGGTCCGGTCCCCCGAGGAATGAGCAGTTCTTC. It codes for CATGSGPPRNEQFF.

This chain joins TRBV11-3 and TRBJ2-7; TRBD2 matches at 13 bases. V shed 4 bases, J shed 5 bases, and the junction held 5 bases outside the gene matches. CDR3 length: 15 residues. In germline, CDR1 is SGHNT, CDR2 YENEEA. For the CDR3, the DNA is TGTGCCAGCAGCTCTCGGACTAGCGGGAGCAACGAGCAGTACTTC. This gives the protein CASSSRTSGSNEQYF.

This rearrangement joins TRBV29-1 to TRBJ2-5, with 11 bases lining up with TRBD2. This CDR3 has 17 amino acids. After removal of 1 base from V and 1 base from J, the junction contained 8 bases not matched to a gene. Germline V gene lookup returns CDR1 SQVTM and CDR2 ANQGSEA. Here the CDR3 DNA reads TGCAGCGTTGAAGCCCTAACTAGCGGGAGTTTCCAAGAGACCCAGTACTTC. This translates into CSVEALTSGSFQETQYF.

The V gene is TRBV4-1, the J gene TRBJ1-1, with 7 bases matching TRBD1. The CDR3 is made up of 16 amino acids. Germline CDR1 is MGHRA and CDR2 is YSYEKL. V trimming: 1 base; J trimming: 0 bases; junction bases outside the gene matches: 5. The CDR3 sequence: CASSQGLGQMNTEAFF. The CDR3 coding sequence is TGCGCCAGCAGCCAAGGGTTGGGACAGATGAACACTGAAGCTTTCTTT.

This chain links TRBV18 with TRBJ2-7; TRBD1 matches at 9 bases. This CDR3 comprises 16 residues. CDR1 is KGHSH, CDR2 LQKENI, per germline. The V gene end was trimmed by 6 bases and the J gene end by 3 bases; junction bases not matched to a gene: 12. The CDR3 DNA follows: TGTGCCAGCTCCACCAGCAGGACAGGGGCGAACTACGAGCAGTACTTC. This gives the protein CASSTSRTGANYEQYF. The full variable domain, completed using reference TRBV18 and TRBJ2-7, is NAGVMQNPRHLVRRRGQEARLRCSPMKGHSHVYWYRQLPEEGLKFMVYLQKENIIDESGMPKERFSAEFPKEGPSILRIQQVVRGDSAAYFCASSTSRTGANYEQYFGPGTRLTVT.

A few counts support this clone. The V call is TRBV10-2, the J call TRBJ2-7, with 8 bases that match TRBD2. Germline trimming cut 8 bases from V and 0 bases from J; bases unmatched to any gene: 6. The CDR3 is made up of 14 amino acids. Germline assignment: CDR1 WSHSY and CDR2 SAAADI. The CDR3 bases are TGCGCCAGCTATACTAGCGGTGACTCCTACGAGCAGTACTTC. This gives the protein CASYTSGDSYEQYF.